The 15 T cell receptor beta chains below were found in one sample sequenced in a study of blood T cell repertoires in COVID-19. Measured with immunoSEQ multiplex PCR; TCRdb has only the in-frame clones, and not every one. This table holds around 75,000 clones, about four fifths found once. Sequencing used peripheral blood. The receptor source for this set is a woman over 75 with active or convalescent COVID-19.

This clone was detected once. CDR3 amino acids: CASSTLIAGGSYNEQFF. The CDR3 DNA is TGTGCCAGTAGTACTCTCATAGCGGGGGGATCCTACAATGAGCAGTTCTTC. The V and J genes are TRBV19 and TRBJ2-1; 10 bases agree with TRBD2. This CDR3 has 17 amino acids. V shed 4 bases and J 1 base; nucleotides not matched to a gene: 7. CDR1 and CDR2 from the germline V gene are LNHDA and SQIVND (reference sequence). The variable domain in full, completed from reference TRBV19 and TRBJ2-1, reads DGGITQSPKYLFRKEGQNVTLSCEQNLNHDAMYWYRQDPGQGLRLIYYSQIVNDFQKGDIAEGYSVSREKKESFPLTVTSAQKNPTAFYLCASSTLIAGGSYNEQFFGPGTRLTVL.

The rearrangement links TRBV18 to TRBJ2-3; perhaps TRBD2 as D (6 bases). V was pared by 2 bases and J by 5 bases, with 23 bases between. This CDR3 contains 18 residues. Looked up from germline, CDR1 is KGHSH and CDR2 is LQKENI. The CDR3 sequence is CASSPFISGTAERDTQYF. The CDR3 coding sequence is TGTGCCAGCTCACCATTTATTAGCGGTACAGCTGAGAGAGATACGCAGTATTTT.

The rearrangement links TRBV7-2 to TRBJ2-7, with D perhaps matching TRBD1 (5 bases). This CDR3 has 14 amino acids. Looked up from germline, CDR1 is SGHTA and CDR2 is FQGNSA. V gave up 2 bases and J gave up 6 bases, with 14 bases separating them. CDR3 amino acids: CASSLWAQGTEQYF. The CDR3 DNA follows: TGTGCCAGCAGCTTATGGGCTCAGGGAACCGAGCAGTACTTC. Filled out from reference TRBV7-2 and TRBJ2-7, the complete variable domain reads GAGVSQSPSNKVTEKGKDVELRCDPISGHTALYWYRQSLGQGLEFLIYFQGNSAPDKSGLPSDRFSAERTGGSVSTLTIQRTQQEDSAVYLCASSLWAQGTEQYFGPGTRLTVT.

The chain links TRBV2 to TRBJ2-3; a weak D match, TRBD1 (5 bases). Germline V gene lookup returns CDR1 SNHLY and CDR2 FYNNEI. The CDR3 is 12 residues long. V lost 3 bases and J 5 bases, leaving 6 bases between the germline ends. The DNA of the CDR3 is TGTGCCAGCAGTGAGCAGGGAGATACGCAGTATTTT. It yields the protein CASSEQGDTQYF.

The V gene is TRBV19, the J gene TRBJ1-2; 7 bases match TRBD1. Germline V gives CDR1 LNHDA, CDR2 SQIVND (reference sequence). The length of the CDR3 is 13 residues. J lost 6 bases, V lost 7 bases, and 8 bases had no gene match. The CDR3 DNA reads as TGTGCCAGTACCAACAGGGGAAGGAATGGCTACACCTTC. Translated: CASTNRGRNGYTF.

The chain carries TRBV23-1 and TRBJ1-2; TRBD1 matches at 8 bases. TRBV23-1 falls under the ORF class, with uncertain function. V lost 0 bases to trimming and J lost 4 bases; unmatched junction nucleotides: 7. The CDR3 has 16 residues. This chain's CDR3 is CASSQSRTGKGYGYTF. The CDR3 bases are TGCGCCAGCAGTCAATCGAGGACAGGGAAAGGCTATGGCTACACCTTC.

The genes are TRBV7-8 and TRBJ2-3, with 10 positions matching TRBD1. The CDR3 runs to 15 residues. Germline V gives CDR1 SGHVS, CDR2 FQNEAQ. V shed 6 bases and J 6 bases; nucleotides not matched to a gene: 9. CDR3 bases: TGTGCCAGCAGACCGCCGGGACAGGGGCGGGATACGCAGTATTTT. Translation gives CASRPPGQGRDTQYF. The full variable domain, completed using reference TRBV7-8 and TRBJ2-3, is GAGVSQSPRYKVAKRGQDVALRCDPISGHVSLFWYQQALGQGPEFLTYFQNEAQLDKSGLPSDRFFAERPEGSVSTLKIQRTQQEDSAVYLCASRPPGQGRDTQYFGPGTRLTVL.

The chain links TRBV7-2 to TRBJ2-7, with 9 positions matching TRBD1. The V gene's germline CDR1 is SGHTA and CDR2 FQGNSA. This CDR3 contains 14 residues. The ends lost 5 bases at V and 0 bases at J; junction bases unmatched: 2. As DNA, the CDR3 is TGTGCCAGCAGCAAGGGACAGGGCTCCTACGAGCAGTACTTC. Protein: CASSKGQGSYEQYF.

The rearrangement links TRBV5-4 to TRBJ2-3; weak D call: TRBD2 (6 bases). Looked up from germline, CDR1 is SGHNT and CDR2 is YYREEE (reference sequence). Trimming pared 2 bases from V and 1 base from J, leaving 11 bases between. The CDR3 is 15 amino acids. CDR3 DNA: TGTGCCAGCAGCTTTGGGCGGGGACGCACAGATACGCAGTATTTT. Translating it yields CASSFGRGRTDTQYF.

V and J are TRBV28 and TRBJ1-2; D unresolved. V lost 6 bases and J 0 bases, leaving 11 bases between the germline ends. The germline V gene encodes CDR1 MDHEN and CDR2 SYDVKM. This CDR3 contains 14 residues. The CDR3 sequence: CASSILLANYGYTF. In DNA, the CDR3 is TGTGCCAGCAGCATCCTACTAGCTAACTATGGCTACACCTTC.

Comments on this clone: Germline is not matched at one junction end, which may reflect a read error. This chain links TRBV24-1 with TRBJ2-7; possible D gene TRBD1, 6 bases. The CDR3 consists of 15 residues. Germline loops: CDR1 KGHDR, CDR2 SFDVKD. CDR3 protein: CTTSIVTGLSYEQYF. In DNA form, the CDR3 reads TGTACCACCAGTATCGTAACAGGGCTGTCCTACGAGCAGTACTTC.

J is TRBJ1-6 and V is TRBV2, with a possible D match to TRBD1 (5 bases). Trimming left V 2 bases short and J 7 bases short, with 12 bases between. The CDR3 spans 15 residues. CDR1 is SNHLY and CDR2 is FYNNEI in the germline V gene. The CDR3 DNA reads TGTGCCAGCAGTGAATTCAGGGTTGGGAATTCACCCCTCCACTTT. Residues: CASSEFRVGNSPLHF.

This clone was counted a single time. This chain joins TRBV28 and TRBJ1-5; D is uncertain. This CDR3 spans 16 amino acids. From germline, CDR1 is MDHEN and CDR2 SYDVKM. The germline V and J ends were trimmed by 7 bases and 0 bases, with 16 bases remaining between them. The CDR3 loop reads CASNHKVRLSNQPQHF. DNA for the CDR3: TGTGCCAGCAACCACAAGGTCAGGCTTAGCAATCAGCCCCAGCATTTT.

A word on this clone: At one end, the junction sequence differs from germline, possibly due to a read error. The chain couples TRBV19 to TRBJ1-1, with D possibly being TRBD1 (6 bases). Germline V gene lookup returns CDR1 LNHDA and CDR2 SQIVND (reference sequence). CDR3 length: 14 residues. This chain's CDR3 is CASTIQGWNTEAFF. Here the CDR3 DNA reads TGTGCCAGTACTATACAGGGTTGGAACACTGAAGCTTTCTTT.

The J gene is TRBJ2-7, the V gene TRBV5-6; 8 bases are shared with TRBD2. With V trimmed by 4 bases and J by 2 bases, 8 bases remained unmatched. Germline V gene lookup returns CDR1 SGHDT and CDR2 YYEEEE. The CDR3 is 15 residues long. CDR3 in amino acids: CASSLQRGNTYEQYF. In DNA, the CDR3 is TGTGCCAGCAGCCTTCAGCGGGGGAATACCTACGAGCAGTACTTC.